One sample yielded the 11 T cell receptor beta chains listed below, sequenced in a study of T cell repertoires in cytomegalovirus infection. These receptors have no known antigen. MiXCR was run by TCRdb on the reads, yielding one entry per CDR3 protein. Here the sample spans some 480,000 distinct CDR3 sequences, roughly 34% being singletons. Sequenced here: cultured PBMCs, sampled from culture after CMV antigen stimulation. Every receptor here comes from a human donor in good health (CMV status not recorded). Some clones in this sample may be carry-over from other donors' samples.

This clonotype was counted between two and nine times. The chain recombines TRBV7-9 with TRBJ2-7; the D is unclear. Germline lookup yields CDR1 SEHNR and CDR2 FQNEAQ (reference sequence). Between the trimmed V and J ends, which lost 8 bases and 2 bases, there was a span of 13 bases. The CDR3 length is 13 residues. CDR3 sequence: CASGASLTYEQYF. The DNA for the CDR3 is TGTGCCAGCGGAGCGTCACTTACCTACGAGCAGTACTTC.

This clonotype was counted between two and nine times. The CDR3 spells CASSEAGPYEQYF. The DNA for the CDR3 is TGTGCCAGCAGTGAAGCCGGACCCTACGAGCAGTACTTC. The rearrangement joins TRBV6-1 to TRBJ2-7; D is unresolved. V gave up 0 bases and J gave up 2 bases, with 5 bases separating them. The CDR3 consists of 13 residues. CDR1 MNHNS and CDR2 SASEGT come from the germline V gene.

The V and J genes are TRBV6-9 and TRBJ1-2; D gene unclear. V shed 6 bases and J shed 7 bases, with 15 bases lying between them. Germline CDR1 MNHGY, CDR2 SVAAGI. There are 13 residues in the CDR3. The CDR3 bases are TGTGCCAGCAGAGTCCGCGCGGCTTGTGGCTACACCTTC. Translated: CASRVRAACGYTF.

This chain connects TRBV28 to TRBJ1-1; D gene unclear. This CDR3 spans 14 amino acids. Germline V gene lookup returns CDR1 MDHEN and CDR2 SYDVKM. Trimming took 1 base from V and 0 from J, leaving 6 bases between them. CDR3 protein: CASSLFRMNTEAFF. The CDR3 DNA reads as TGTGCCAGCAGTTTATTCAGAATGAACACTGAAGCTTTCTTT.

There are a few counts of this clonotype. V is TRBV27 and J is TRBJ2-1; D may match TRBD1 or TRBD2 (5 bases each). The CDR3 is 15 residues long. The V end was cut by 6 bases, the J end by 0 bases, with 12 bases between. Per germline, CDR1 MNHEY and CDR2 SMNVEV (reference sequence). Written as DNA, the CDR3 is TGTGCCAGCAGACGGGACCAAAGCTCCTACAATGAGCAGTTCTTC. Translating gives CASRRDQSSYNEQFF.

V is TRBV11-2 and J is TRBJ2-7; D is possibly TRBD1 (6 bases). Trimming pared 5 bases from V and 3 bases from J, leaving 14 bases between. CDR1 SGHAT and CDR2 FQNNGV come from the germline V gene. The CDR3 is 14 residues long. CDR3 sequence reads: CASSLTGVDYEQYV. The DNA for the CDR3 is TGTGCCAGCAGCCTGACAGGTGTCGACTACGAGCAGTACGTC.

This clonotype was seen a single time. The V call is TRBV2, the J call TRBJ2-7, with 10 nucleotides matching TRBD2. Looked up from germline, CDR1 is SNHLY and CDR2 is FYNNEI. The V and J ends lost 5 bases and 2 bases, in that order; junction bases with no gene match: 3. CDR3 length: 14 residues. The CDR3 coding sequence is TGTGCCAGCAGTATCACTAGCGGGACCTACGAGCAGTACGTC. This encodes CASSITSGTYEQYV.

This clonotype has a single count. The chain couples TRBV2 to TRBJ1-1; TRBD1 matches 12 bases. With V trimmed by 6 bases and J by 0 bases, 8 bases remained unmatched. This CDR3 region has 17 residues. Germline lookup yields CDR1 SNHLY and CDR2 FYNNEI. For the CDR3, the DNA is TGTGCCAGCAGCCCCGGGACAGGGGGCGGTTTGAACACTGAAGCTTTCTTT. This translates into CASSPGTGGGLNTEAFF.

This clonotype was counted only a few times. CDR3 nucleotides: TGTGCCAGCAGTCCCCGCGCAGGGTCTGTTGGCTACACCTTC. This encodes CASSPRAGSVGYTF. The chain is built from TRBV12-3 or TRBV12-4 and TRBJ1-2; possibly TRBD1 for D (5 bases). Trimming shortened V by 5 bases and J by 7 bases, and 17 bases separated the two germline ends. The CDR3 is 14 residues long.

This clonotype was seen only a few times. V and J are TRBV5-4 and TRBJ2-3, with 15 positions matching TRBD2. Germline-derived CDR1 and CDR2 are SGHNT and YYREEE (reference sequence). The CDR3 totals 16 residues. V shed 4 bases, J shed 6 bases, and the junction held 6 bases outside the gene matches. DNA of the CDR3: TGTGCCAGCAGCCCGGGGACTAGCGGGAGGATGGATACGCAGTATTTT. Its translation is CASSPGTSGRMDTQYF.

The chain employs TRBV5-1 and TRBJ1-2; no clear D. V shed 1 base and J shed 2 bases, with 15 bases lying between them. Looked up from germline, CDR1 is SGHRS and CDR2 is YFSETQ. The CDR3 covers 16 residues. This CDR3 is CASSLTNWGTNYGYTF. The CDR3 coding sequence is TGCGCCAGCAGCTTGACGAACTGGGGAACGAACTATGGCTACACCTTC.